This T cell receptor beta chain was identified during a study of T cell responses to AZD1222 COVID-19 vaccine. Study-level results: Sampling that yielded the repertoires occurred only after the peak T cell response.

Trimming cost V 5 bases and J 4 bases, with 11 bases left between them. The CDR3 has 13 amino acids. Germline V gives CDR1 SEHNR, CDR2 FQNEAQ (reference sequence). This clone occurred a few times. Its antigen remains unknown. The assay was immunoSEQ multiplex PCR, and TCRdb's table has in-frame clones only and misses some. The sample contains about 150,000 clones, roughly nine tenths of which appear only once. The chain couples TRBV7-9 to TRBJ1-1; D gene ambiguous. The specimen comprised peripheral blood, sampled 28 days after the second AZD1222 dose. The clonotype comes from an adult who received the AZD1222 COVID-19 vaccine. CDR3 sequence reads: CASSPVLLTEAFF. In DNA, the CDR3 is TGTGCCAGCAGCCCCGTCCTGCTCACTGAAGCTTTCTTT.